The 24 T cell receptor beta chains listed next were all sequenced from one sample in a study of vaccination and CD4 T cells after COVID-19. Cultured CD4+ T cells had their DNA profiled by the Oncomine TCR Beta short-read assay. TCRdb ran MiXCR on the PCR reads and lists one entry per CDR3 protein. This table has about 5,500 distinct CDR3 sequences, 39% appearing once. These receptors have no known antigen. As to treatment: approximately 11-day PBMC culture with coronavirus spike peptide pools or control peptides (ViraFEST assay). Unexposed donor CD4+ T cells predated the COVID-19 pandemic, collected 2011-2018. Specimen: CD4+ T cells from blood, cultured in vitro. The source of these receptors is a human donor in good health.

This clonotype was seen a handful of times. The rearrangement links TRBV7-8 to TRBJ1-1; a weak D match, TRBD1 (5 bases). The CDR3 covers 15 residues. The germline V and J ends were trimmed by 1 base and 1 base, with 10 bases remaining between them. Germline V gene lookup returns CDR1 SGHVS and CDR2 FQNEAQ. DNA of the CDR3: TGTGCCAGCAGCTTAGATGGCCAGGGGAACACTGAAGCTTTCTTT. Amino acid sequence: CASSLDGQGNTEAFF.

The J gene is TRBJ1-6, the V gene TRBV30; 8 bases agree with TRBD1. Germline CDR1 GTSNPN, CDR2 SVGIG (reference sequence). With V trimmed by 3 bases and J by 10 bases, 14 bases remained unmatched. The CDR3 contains 16 residues. Written as DNA, the CDR3 is TGTGCCTGGAGCCCTCTTCCACAGGGGGTGGGCTCACCCCTCCACTTT. Translated, it gives CAWSPLPQGVGSPLHF.

This chain uses TRBV11-2 with TRBJ1-1, with 11 bases that match TRBD1. Germline V gene data show CDR1 as SGHAT and CDR2 as FQNNGV. The CDR3 runs to 15 residues. V lost 5 bases and J lost 4; bases outside the gene matches: 6. For the CDR3, the DNA is TGTGCCAGCAGCCTAACCGGGACAGGGGGCACTGAAGCTTTCTTT. Translated, it gives CASSLTGTGGTEAFF.

This clonotype came up a few times. The chain links TRBV5-4 to TRBJ2-5, with 7 bases that match TRBD2. Germline V gives CDR1 SGHNT, CDR2 YYREEE (reference sequence). V gave up 4 bases and J gave up 4 bases; unmatched junction bases: 10. The CDR3 has 15 amino acids. This chain's CDR3 is CASSPSTGGGETQYF. The DNA of the CDR3 is TGTGCCAGCAGCCCATCCACCGGCGGGGGAGAGACCCAGTACTTC. Full variable domain (rest looked up from reference TRBV5-4 and TRBJ2-5): ETGVTQSPTHLIKTRGQQVTLRCSSQSGHNTVSWYQQALGQGPQFIFQYYREEENGRGNFPPRFSGLQFPNYSSELNVNALELDDSALYLCASSPSTGGGETQYFGPGTRLLVL.

This chain connects TRBV25-1 to TRBJ2-2; 7 bases match TRBD2. The CDR3 has 15 residues. V dropped 0 bases and J dropped 5; count of bases not matched to a gene: 3. Germline lookup yields CDR1 MGHDK and CDR2 SYGVNS. The CDR3 sequence: CASSEYWGGTGELFF. The DNA for the CDR3 is TGTGCCAGCAGTGAATATTGGGGGGGAACCGGGGAGCTGTTTTTT.

The genes are TRBV11-2 and TRBJ1-1, with D perhaps matching TRBD1 (6 bases). Trimming removed 8 bases from V and 1 base from J, with 11 bases in between. Germline values: CDR1 SGHAT, CDR2 FQNNGV. The CDR3 extends over 13 amino acids. The CDR3 sequence is CASGAQGNTEAFF. CDR3 in DNA: TGTGCCAGCGGAGCACAGGGGAACACTGAAGCTTTCTTT. The whole variable domain, remainder taken from reference TRBV11-2 and TRBJ1-1, is EAGVAQSPRYKIIEKRQSVAFWCNPISGHATLYWYQQILGQGPKLLIQFQNNGVVDDSQLPKDRFSAERLKGVDSTLKIQPAKLEDSAVYLCASGAQGNTEAFFGQGTRLTVV.

This sequence joins TRBV12-3 or TRBV12-4 and TRBJ2-1, with 7 bases that match TRBD2. The CDR3 spans 15 residues. V shed 3 bases, J shed 8 bases, and the junction held 10 bases outside the gene matches. CDR3 protein: CASSLHGTGRDEQFF. In DNA form, the CDR3 reads TGTGCCAGCAGTTTGCACGGAACTGGGAGGGATGAGCAGTTCTTC.

The chain is built from TRBV6-1 and TRBJ2-3; 10 bases line up with TRBD1. Looked up from germline, CDR1 is MNHNS and CDR2 is SASEGT. The CDR3 runs 14 residues. The junction had 3 bases not matched to a gene; V was cut back by 7 bases and J by 2 bases. The CDR3 reads CASTGQGYTDTQYF. The CDR3 region has the DNA TGTGCCAGCACGGGACAGGGGTACACAGATACGCAGTATTTT.

The chain has TRBV6-4 and TRBJ2-1; 9 positions match TRBD2. The germline gives CDR1 MRHNA, CDR2 SNTAGT. Trimming took 0 bases from V and 4 from J; bases not matched to a gene: 1. There are 15 residues in the CDR3. In DNA, the CDR3 is TGTGCCAGCAGTGACTCAACTAGCGGGTACAATGAGCAGTTCTTC. This gives the protein CASSDSTSGYNEQFF.

This clonotype occurred a few times. This rearrangement joins TRBV24-1 to TRBJ1-5; perhaps TRBD1 as D (6 bases). There are 14 residues in the CDR3. Germline CDR1 reads KGHDR; CDR2 reads SFDVKD. Deletions cut 3 bases from V and 4 bases from J, with 9 bases between. CDR3 in DNA: TGTGCCACCAGTGATGGGGACACTAATCAGCCCCAGCATTTT. It specifies CATSDGDTNQPQHF.

V is TRBV6-4 and J is TRBJ2-2; D unclear. The CDR3 consists of 13 residues. CDR1 MRHNA and CDR2 SNTAGT come from the germline V gene. V lost 4 bases and J lost 1, with 4 bases in between. CDR3 region: CASSAGNTGELFF. Here the CDR3 DNA reads TGTGCCAGCAGTGCAGGGAACACCGGGGAGCTGTTTTTT.

The V gene is TRBV6-5, the J gene TRBJ1-6, with D unresolved. The CDR3 totals 14 residues. CDR1 and CDR2 (germline): MNHEY, SVGAGI. Between the trimmed V and J ends, which lost 2 bases and 10 bases, there was a span of 12 bases. The CDR3 DNA is TGTGCCAGCAGTTACGACGGGTCGAGATCACCCCTCCACTTT. This translates into CASSYDGSRSPLHF.

This sequence joins TRBV5-8 and TRBJ2-7, with TRBD2 matching 12 bases. Per the germline V gene, CDR1 is SGHTS and CDR2 is YDEGEE. CDR3 length: 19 amino acids. Trimming took 0 bases from V and 0 from J; bases not matched to a gene: 10. CDR3 coding DNA: TGTGCCAGCAGCTTGGCCGTACTAGCGGGGGGCCGGAGCTCCTACGAGCAGTACTTC. It yields the protein CASSLAVLAGGRSSYEQYF.

The V gene is TRBV6-2 or TRBV6-3, the J gene TRBJ1-2; D uncertain. Germline CDR1 and CDR2: MNHEY and SVGEGT. This CDR3 is 17 amino acids long. Trimming removed 2 bases at V and 0 bases at J, with 16 bases between. The CDR3 region is CASSYRGWRRANYGYTF. The CDR3 DNA follows: TGTGCCAGCAGTTACAGAGGGTGGCGGCGAGCTAACTATGGCTACACCTTC.

The J gene is TRBJ1-1, the V gene TRBV27; D uncertain. The CDR3 is 15 amino acids. Germline CDR1 MNHEY, CDR2 SMNVEV (reference sequence). Trimming left V 3 bases short and J 0 bases short, with 11 bases between. The CDR3 DNA follows: TGTGCCAGCAGTTTTAACCCTGATATGAACACTGAAGCTTTCTTT. Translating gives CASSFNPDMNTEAFF.

The chain combines TRBV11-2 with TRBJ1-5; no clear D gene. Germline V gene sequence: CDR1 SGHAT, CDR2 FQNNGV. V lost 2 bases, J lost 5 bases, and 7 bases lay in between. There are 13 residues in the CDR3. CDR3 residues: CASSLTADQPQHF. For the CDR3, the DNA is TGTGCCAGCAGCTTAACAGCCGATCAGCCCCAGCATTTT.

This clonotype was picked up a small number of times. The chain links TRBV6-1 to TRBJ1-2; D might be TRBD1 (5 bases). Trimming cost V 3 bases and J 6 bases, with 11 bases left between them. The length of the CDR3 is 13 residues. Looked up from germline, CDR1 is MNHNS and CDR2 is SASEGT. The CDR3 loop reads CASSDRAVNGYTF. CDR3 sequence (DNA): TGTGCCAGCAGTGACAGGGCGGTTAATGGCTACACCTTC.

This clonotype was counted between two and nine times. The chain employs TRBV20-1 and TRBJ1-2, with D tentatively TRBD1 (5 bases). Germline V gene lookup returns CDR1 DFQATT and CDR2 SNEGSKA (reference sequence). Trimming took 6 bases from V and 4 from J, leaving 21 bases between them. The CDR3 covers 15 residues. CDR3 sequence: CSATRPTQAIYGYTF. The CDR3 DNA sequence: TGCAGTGCCACTAGGCCAACACAGGCCATCTATGGCTACACCTTC.

The table lists this clonotype with a few counts. This chain connects TRBV20-1 to TRBJ2-3; 7 positions match TRBD2. CDR1 DFQATT and CDR2 SNEGSKA come from the germline V gene (reference sequence). Trimming at V came to 2 bases and at J to 3 bases, leaving 2 bases not matched to a gene. The CDR3 has 13 amino acids. CDR3 nucleotide sequence: TGCAGTGCTAGATCGGGACTAACAGATACGCAGTATTTT. This sequence encodes CSARSGLTDTQYF.

The genes are TRBV12-3 or TRBV12-4 and TRBJ2-5; D gene ambiguous. The CDR3 extends over 13 amino acids. Trimming left V 3 bases short and J 2 bases short, with 7 bases between. The CDR3 DNA is TGTGCCAGCAGTTTGTGGCAACAAGAGACCCAGTACTTC. Translated, it gives CASSLWQQETQYF.

The chain carries TRBV6-1 and TRBJ1-4; 7 nucleotides match TRBD1. This CDR3 is 15 amino acids long. The V and J ends lost 5 bases and 8 bases, in that order; junction bases with no gene match: 11. Germline lookup yields CDR1 MNHNS and CDR2 SASEGT. The CDR3 DNA sequence: TGTGCCAGCAGTCCCCGACAGGGTGTAGGGGAAAAACTGTTTTTT. This encodes CASSPRQGVGEKLFF.

This clonotype has only a few counts. The chain has TRBV7-2 and TRBJ1-1; D is possibly TRBD1 (5 bases). Trimming pared 1 base from V and 3 bases from J, leaving 9 bases between. CDR1 and CDR2 (germline): SGHTA, FQGNSA. CDR3 size: 14 residues. This CDR3 is CASSLGGGYTEAFF. The CDR3 DNA reads as TGTGCCAGCAGCTTAGGTGGGGGGTACACTGAAGCTTTCTTT.

This clonotype appeared a few times. The gene calls are TRBV11-2 and TRBJ2-5; D might be TRBD2 (6 bases). This CDR3 is 16 amino acids long. CDR1 is SGHAT and CDR2 is FQNNGV in the germline V gene. The germline V and J ends were trimmed by 1 base and 0 bases, with 12 bases remaining between them. Here the CDR3 reads CASSLVEGNYQETQYF. DNA for the CDR3: TGTGCCAGCAGCTTAGTGGAGGGAAATTACCAAGAGACCCAGTACTTC. The complete variable domain, with remaining parts taken from reference TRBV11-2 and TRBJ2-5, reads EAGVAQSPRYKIIEKRQSVAFWCNPISGHATLYWYQQILGQGPKLLIQFQNNGVVDDSQLPKDRFSAERLKGVDSTLKIQPAKLEDSAVYLCASSLVEGNYQETQYFGPGTRLLVL.

J is TRBJ1-2 and V is TRBV11-2; the match to TRBD1 covers 8 bases. Germline V gene sequence: CDR1 SGHAT, CDR2 FQNNGV. With 3 bases clipped from V and 3 bases from J, the junction kept 0 bases outside the gene matches. The CDR3 covers 13 residues. The CDR3 DNA reads TGTGCCAGCAGCTTGGACAGGGACTATGGCTACACCTTC. This codes for CASSLDRDYGYTF.